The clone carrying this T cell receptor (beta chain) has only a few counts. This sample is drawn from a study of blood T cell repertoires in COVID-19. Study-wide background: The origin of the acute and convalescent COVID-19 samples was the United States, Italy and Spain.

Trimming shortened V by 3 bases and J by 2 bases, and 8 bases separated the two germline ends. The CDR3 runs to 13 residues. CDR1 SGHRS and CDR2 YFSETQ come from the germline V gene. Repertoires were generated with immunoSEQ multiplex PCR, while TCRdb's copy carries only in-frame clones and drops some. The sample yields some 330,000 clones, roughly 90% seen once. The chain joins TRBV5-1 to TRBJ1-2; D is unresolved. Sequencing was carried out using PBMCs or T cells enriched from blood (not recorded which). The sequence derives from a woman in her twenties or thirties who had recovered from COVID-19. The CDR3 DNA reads TGCGCCAGCAGCTCCCAGGCGAACTATGGCTACACCTTC. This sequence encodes CASSSQANYGYTF.